The 32 T cell receptor beta chains below come from one sample, sequenced in a study of cytomegalovirus exposure and HLA in healthy donors. The repertoire was sequenced with immunoSEQ multiplex PCR; TCRdb's copy has only in-frame clones and lacks some. The sample carries 150,000 to 200,000 clones, nearly 90% recorded once. Sequences were obtained from PBMCs. The receptors shown here come from a woman between 18 and 29 years old in good health and CMV-seropositive.

The chain employs TRBV14 and TRBJ1-2; weak D call: TRBD1 (5 bases). Germline V gives CDR1 SGHDN, CDR2 FVKESK. The CDR3 length is 13 residues. V was trimmed by 9 bases and J by 4 bases, leaving 15 bases between them. In nucleotides, the CDR3 is TGTGCCAGTACGCCAGGGATGGGCTATGGCTACACCTTC. This gives the protein CASTPGMGYGYTF.

Written as DNA, the CDR3 is TGTGCCAGCAGTTACAATAGACAGTACGAAGCTTTCTTT. It specifies CASSYNRQYEAFF. The J gene is TRBJ1-1, the V gene TRBV6-5; a weak D match, TRBD1 (5 bases). V dropped 2 bases and J dropped 8 bases, with 12 bases sitting between them. This CDR3 has 13 residues. Germline CDR1 and CDR2: MNHEY and SVGAGI.

This clone was counted a few times. This chain links TRBV15 with TRBJ1-2; D is unclear. The CDR3 contains 12 residues. Germline lookup yields CDR1 LNHNV and CDR2 YYDKDF (reference sequence). V was pared by 7 bases and J by 3 bases, with 9 bases between. The CDR3 is CATNAGDYGYTF. The CDR3 region has the DNA TGTGCCACCAATGCCGGGGACTATGGCTACACCTTC.

The rearrangement joins TRBV4-1 to TRBJ1-1, with D maybe TRBD1 (5 bases). V shed 1 base and J shed 0 bases, with 15 bases lying between them. The CDR3 covers 17 residues. CDR1 and CDR2 from the germline V gene are MGHRA and YSYEKL. The CDR3 loop reads CASSQGDARTMNTEAFF. The CDR3 coding sequence is TGCGCCAGCAGCCAAGGGGACGCACGGACTATGAACACTGAAGCTTTCTTT.

The count of this clone is one. The V and J genes are TRBV6-5 and TRBJ2-3; D is uncertain. Trimming took off 6 bases at V and 4 bases at J, with 14 bases between the two ends. This CDR3 has 14 amino acids. Germline loops: CDR1 MNHEY, CDR2 SVGAGI. DNA for the CDR3: TGTGCCAGCAGGGAGAGAACCATCCCAGATACGCAGTATTTT. It is translated as CASRERTIPDTQYF.

The chain joins TRBV6-6 to TRBJ2-7, with D maybe TRBD1 (6 bases). Germline lookup yields CDR1 MNHNY and CDR2 SVGAGI (reference sequence). V lost 0 bases and J lost 3, with 6 bases in between. The length of the CDR3 is 13 residues. DNA for the CDR3: TGTGCCAGCAGTTACTCACAGGGCTACGAGCAGTACTTC. Its protein product is CASSYSQGYEQYF.

The chain combines TRBV2 with TRBJ2-4, with 7 positions matching TRBD1. This CDR3 comprises 16 residues. Germline CDR1 reads SNHLY; CDR2 reads FYNNEI. V lost 6 bases to trimming and J lost 1 base; unmatched junction nucleotides: 9. The CDR3 DNA sequence: TGTGCCAGCAGGCAAGGGGGCGATGGGGCCAAAAACATTCAGTACTTC. Protein sequence: CASRQGGDGAKNIQYF.

The chain is built from TRBV7-8 and TRBJ2-2; tentatively, D is TRBD2 (7 bases). The germline V gene has CDR1 SGHVS and CDR2 FQNEAQ. CDR3 length equals 14 residues. Trimming cost V 5 bases and J 9 bases, with 16 bases left between them. The CDR3 region is CASSPSWGGRELFF. In DNA, the CDR3 is TGTGCCAGCAGCCCGAGCTGGGGGGGCAGGGAGCTGTTTTTT.

This clone was found once. The V call is TRBV4-1, the J call TRBJ2-1, with TRBD2 matching over 7 bases. Losses at the gene ends were 2 bases for V and 6 bases for J; bases not matched to a gene: 7. The V gene's germline CDR1 is MGHRA and CDR2 YSYEKL. The CDR3 has 15 amino acids. The CDR3 sequence: CASSQLGLAVNEQFF. Here the CDR3 DNA reads TGCGCCAGCAGCCAACTCGGGCTAGCGGTCAATGAGCAGTTCTTC.

This chain links TRBV19 with TRBJ2-7; D uncertain. This CDR3 is 13 amino acids long. Trimming shortened V by 2 bases and J by 9 bases, and 14 bases separated the two germline ends. The germline V gene has CDR1 LNHDA and CDR2 SQIVND (reference sequence). In nucleotides, the CDR3 is TGTGCCAGTAGTATAACGCTAGAGCAAGGGCAGTACTTC. It codes for CASSITLEQGQYF. Using reference TRBV19 and TRBJ2-7 for the parts outside the CDR3, the full variable domain is DGGITQSPKYLFRKEGQNVTLSCEQNLNHDAMYWYRQDPGQGLRLIYYSQIVNDFQKGDIAEGYSVSREKKESFPLTVTSAQKNPTAFYLCASSITLEQGQYFGPGTRLTVT.

This chain uses TRBV7-2 with TRBJ2-7; 9 bases map to TRBD1. The CDR3 consists of 16 residues. J gave up 2 bases and V 4 bases, and 9 bases lay outside the gene matches. Germline V gene lookup returns CDR1 SGHTA and CDR2 FQGNSA. CDR3 sequence reads: CASSSRPGQGTYEQYF. The CDR3 DNA sequence: TGTGCCAGCAGCTCACGTCCGGGACAGGGAACCTACGAGCAGTACTTC.

The chain employs TRBV7-3 and TRBJ2-2, with 8 bases identical to TRBD1. V was pared by 6 bases and J by 0 bases, with 3 bases of the junction left unmatched. The CDR3 totals 15 residues. In germline, CDR1 is SGHTA, CDR2 FQGTGA. The CDR3 sequence is CASRLQGANTGELFF. The CDR3 DNA follows: TGTGCCAGCAGGCTACAGGGGGCGAACACCGGGGAGCTGTTTTTT.

This clone occurred once. The J gene is TRBJ1-2, the V gene TRBV28; D is possibly TRBD1 (5 bases). The CDR3 extends over 14 amino acids. Germline lookup yields CDR1 MDHEN and CDR2 SYDVKM. The V and J ends lost 5 bases and 0 bases respectively, with 10 bases between them. Written as DNA, the CDR3 is TGTGCCAGCAGTCCGGGGGGTTCTAACTATGGCTACACCTTC. Translated, it gives CASSPGGSNYGYTF.

This sequence joins TRBV4-1 and TRBJ1-2; tentative D call: TRBD1 (6 bases). Per the germline V gene, CDR1 is MGHRA and CDR2 is YSYEKL. The ends were cut back, 1 base at V and 7 bases at J, with 16 bases in the middle. CDR3 length: 15 amino acids. DNA of the CDR3: TGCGCCAGCAGCCAAGTTGGCACAGGGTTGTTTGGCTACACCTTC. It translates to CASSQVGTGLFGYTF.

The chain joins TRBV10-3 to TRBJ2-3; the match to TRBD1 covers 8 bases. CDR1 is ENHRY and CDR2 is SYGVKD in the germline V gene. J gave up 3 bases and V 7 bases, and 3 bases lay outside the gene matches. There are 13 residues in the CDR3. The CDR3 coding sequence is TGTGCCATCACCCGACAGGGGACAGATACGCAGTATTTT. Translation: CAITRQGTDTQYF.

The V and J genes are TRBV2 and TRBJ1-1, with 7 bases matching TRBD1. The V gene's germline CDR1 is SNHLY and CDR2 FYNNEI. Trimming at V came to 6 bases and at J to 0 bases, leaving 7 bases not matched to a gene. The CDR3 is 15 residues long. CDR3 sequence reads: CASSRQGGMNTEAFF. The CDR3 coding sequence is TGTGCCAGCAGCCGACAGGGAGGCATGAACACTGAAGCTTTCTTT.

The V call is TRBV4-1, the J call TRBJ2-7; D may be TRBD1 (6 bases). The germline V gene encodes CDR1 MGHRA and CDR2 YSYEKL. The V and J ends lost 2 bases and 0 bases respectively, with 8 bases between them. CDR3 length: 14 residues. CDR3 sequence reads: CASSQRDISYEQYF. CDR3 coding DNA: TGCGCCAGCAGCCAAAGGGACATCTCCTACGAGCAGTACTTC.

The J gene is TRBJ2-2, the V gene TRBV19, with TRBD2 identical over 7 bases. V lost 7 bases to trimming and J lost 6 bases; unmatched junction nucleotides: 8. Germline CDR1 reads LNHDA; CDR2 reads SQIVND (reference sequence). The CDR3 totals 14 residues. CDR3 DNA sequence: TGTGCCAGTAAACCCAGCGGGGTAGCCGGGGAGCTGTTTTTT. Translating gives CASKPSGVAGELFF.

The table lists this clone with a count of one. This sequence joins TRBV28 and TRBJ2-3; 10 nucleotides agree with TRBD2. Looked up from germline, CDR1 is MDHEN and CDR2 is SYDVKM. V shed 2 bases, J shed 0 bases, and the junction held 8 bases outside the gene matches. The CDR3 totals 18 residues. CDR3 DNA: TGTGCCAGCAGTTTAGGAACTAGCGGGGTTCCTAGCACAGATACGCAGTATTTT. Translated: CASSLGTSGVPSTDTQYF.

The rearrangement joins TRBV27 to TRBJ2-6; D call uncertain. There are 18 residues in the CDR3. Deletions cut 6 bases from V and 0 bases from J, with 18 bases between. The germline gives CDR1 MNHEY, CDR2 SMNVEV (reference sequence). The CDR3 here is CASRRFYMGVSGANVLTF. DNA for the CDR3: TGTGCCAGCAGGAGGTTTTACATGGGTGTCTCTGGGGCCAACGTCCTGACTTTC.

The chain carries TRBV7-9 and TRBJ2-3; 12 bases agree with TRBD2. Germline V gives CDR1 SEHNR, CDR2 FQNEAQ (reference sequence). The V and J ends lost 5 bases and 4 bases, in that order; junction bases with no gene match: 7. There are 16 residues in the CDR3. The CDR3, as DNA: TGTGCCAGCAGCCGACTAGCGGGAGAAGGGTCAGATACGCAGTATTTT. It is translated as CASSRLAGEGSDTQYF. The variable domain in full, completed from reference TRBV7-9 and TRBJ2-3, reads DTGVSQNPRHKITKRGQNVTFRCDPISEHNRLYWYRQTLGQGPEFLTYFQNEAQLEKSRLLSDRFSAERPKGSFSTLEIQRTEQGDSAMYLCASSRLAGEGSDTQYFGPGTRLTVL.

The V and J genes are TRBV7-3 and TRBJ2-1; 10 bases map to TRBD1. Trimming cost V 1 base and J 1 base; bases outside gene matches: 1. The CDR3 runs to 16 residues. CDR1 and CDR2 from the germline V gene are SGHTA and FQGTGA. The CDR3 is CASSLKGQGSYNEQFF. The DNA for the CDR3 is TGTGCCAGCAGCTTAAAGGGACAGGGGTCCTACAATGAGCAGTTCTTC.

On this clone: Germline is not matched at one junction end, which may reflect a read error. The rearrangement links TRBV7-6 to TRBJ1-4, with TRBD1 as a possible D gene (5 bases). The CDR3 runs 17 residues. The V gene's germline CDR1 is SGHVS and CDR2 FNYEAQ. The CDR3 loop is CASSLGATGGVGEKLFF. CDR3 nucleotide sequence: TGTGCCAGCAGTTTAGGGGCCACCGGGGGGGTAGGCGAAAAACTGTTTTTT.

The J gene is TRBJ2-3, the V gene TRBV5-4; 7 bases match TRBD2. Looked up from germline, CDR1 is SGHNT and CDR2 is YYREEE (reference sequence). This CDR3 is 16 amino acids long. The junction had 8 bases not matched to a gene; V was cut back by 0 bases and J by 4 bases. CDR3 amino acids: CASSLAFSGGADTQYF. The CDR3 coding sequence is TGTGCCAGCAGCTTGGCCTTCTCGGGAGGAGCAGATACGCAGTATTTT.

The V gene is TRBV5-8, the J gene TRBJ2-1, with TRBD2 matching 8 bases. With V trimmed by 7 bases and J by 0 bases, 3 bases remained unmatched. The CDR3 has 14 amino acids. Looked up from germline, CDR1 is SGHTS and CDR2 is YDEGEE. In nucleotides, the CDR3 is TGTGCCAGCCAAAGCGGGAGCTCCTACAATGAGCAGTTCTTC. It translates to CASQSGSSYNEQFF.

This chain links TRBV30 with TRBJ1-1, with 9 nucleotides matching TRBD1. Germline loops: CDR1 GTSNPN, CDR2 SVGIG (reference sequence). The V segment lost 0 bases and the J segment 5 bases; nucleotides outside the gene matches: 10. The CDR3 is 16 residues long. In DNA, the CDR3 is TGTGCCTGGAGTGTATCTCTGGGACAGGGAGTTACTGAAGCTTTCTTT. As protein: CAWSVSLGQGVTEAFF.

With regard to this clone: One junction end disagrees with the germline gene, perhaps due to a read error. V is TRBV20-1 and J is TRBJ1-1, with a weak D call TRBD1 (6 bases). The CDR3 covers 11 residues. Germline V CDR1 and CDR2: DFQATT, SNEGSKA (reference sequence). In nucleotides, the CDR3 is TGCAGTGCTAGAGATTTGGGGGCGATGCTCTTT. Protein product: CSARDLGAMLF.

The V call is TRBV4-3, the J call TRBJ2-7; 9 bases agree with TRBD2. The CDR3 covers 15 residues. V trimming: 1 base; J trimming: 6 bases; junction bases outside the gene matches: 7. Germline V gene lookup returns CDR1 LGHNA and CDR2 YSLEER. The CDR3 region is CASSQVPSGTGEQYF. CDR3 coding DNA: TGCGCCAGCAGCCAAGTTCCTAGCGGGACTGGCGAGCAGTACTTC.

This clone was seen only once. The chain recombines TRBV5-1 with TRBJ2-5; D gene unclear. V lost 0 bases and J 1 base, leaving 7 bases between the germline ends. The CDR3 contains 14 residues. From germline, CDR1 is SGHRS and CDR2 YFSETQ. CDR3 DNA sequence: TGCGCCAGCAGCTTGGCCCGCGGCCAAGAGACCCAGTACTTC. Translating it yields CASSLARGQETQYF.

The V gene is TRBV18, the J gene TRBJ1-1; a weak D match, TRBD1 (6 bases). Germline V gene sequence: CDR1 KGHSH, CDR2 LQKENI. The ends were cut back, 1 base at V and 4 bases at J, with 10 bases in the middle. CDR3 size: 14 residues. The CDR3 DNA sequence: TGTGCCAGCTCACCACAGGGGGACGGCACTGAAGCTTTCTTT. Translating it yields CASSPQGDGTEAFF. The full variable domain, rest sourced from reference TRBV18 and TRBJ1-1, is NAGVMQNPRHLVRRRGQEARLRCSPMKGHSHVYWYRQLPEEGLKFMVYLQKENIIDESGMPKERFSAEFPKEGPSILRIQQVVRGDSAAYFCASSPQGDGTEAFFGQGTRLTVV.

The V gene is TRBV11-2, the J gene TRBJ2-7; D call uncertain. The CDR3 is made up of 13 amino acids. Trimming stripped 0 bases from V and 3 bases from J, with 6 bases between. CDR1 and CDR2 from the germline V gene are SGHAT and FQNNGV. CDR3 sequence (DNA): TGTGCCAGCAGCTTAGATCCTGTCTACGAGCAGTACTTC. It yields the protein CASSLDPVYEQYF.

This clone was recorded a few times. CDR3: CASSTYVPYNEQFF. The CDR3 bases are TGTGCCAGCAGCACATACGTTCCCTACAATGAGCAGTTCTTC. V and J are TRBV7-9 and TRBJ2-1; D gene unclear. The CDR3 totals 14 residues. V lost 5 bases and J lost 2, with 10 bases in between. The germline gives CDR1 SEHNR, CDR2 FQNEAQ (reference sequence). Filled out from reference TRBV7-9 and TRBJ2-1, the complete variable domain reads DTGVSQNPRHKITKRGQNVTFRCDPISEHNRLYWYRQTLGQGPEFLTYFQNEAQLEKSRLLSDRFSAERPKGSFSTLEIQRTEQGDSAMYLCASSTYVPYNEQFFGPGTRLTVL.